This T cell receptor beta chain stems from a study of CD8 T cells in ankylosing spondylitis. Notes on the study in general: Earlier authors reported some of these motif variants in reactive arthritis synovial fluid and blood. A TCR beta motif of fewer than ten highly homologous variants seemed to mark ankylosing spondylitis blood. In peripheral blood, disease-linked CD8+ clones occurred at relatively low frequencies. The authors reported significant enrichment of disease-linked clones in matched ankylosing spondylitis synovial fluid.

In regard to this clonotype: Its antigen is not known.

There are 16 residues in the CDR3. Germline assignment: CDR1 DFQATT and CDR2 SNEGSKA (reference sequence). Making use of molecular barcodes, quantitative 5'-RACE generated TCR beta libraries. TCRdb re-called the 5' RACE reads with MiXCR, one entry per CDR3 protein. This table has 700,000 to 850,000 distinct CDR3 sequences, about 12% appearing once. V usage is TRBV20-1 and J usage is TRBJ2-3; D is perhaps TRBD1 (5 bases). The clonotype was recovered from a male donor with ankylosing spondylitis. The specimen sequenced was blood, either unsorted or a sorted T cell fraction (not recorded which). The CDR3 sequence: CCARGPAPGGTDTQYF. Here the CDR3 DNA reads TGCTGCGCAAGGGGCCCGGCTCCGGGCGGCACAGATACGCAGTATTTT.